The 31 T cell receptor beta chains below come from one sample, sequenced in a study of memory CD4+ T cells and cytomegalovirus serostatus. Method: immunoSEQ multiplex PCR; TCRdb's copy keeps in-frame clones and lacks some. The sample includes about 56,000 clones, about 81% of them seen just once. The sort gate was single viable CD3+CD4+CD8-CD45RO+ cells for memory CD4+ T cells. The sample comprised memory CD4+ T cells from blood. All receptors derive from an adult in good health and CMV-seronegative.

V gene TRBV18 combines with J gene TRBJ1-5; D remains unclear. Trimming took off 3 bases at V and 2 bases at J, with 8 bases between the two ends. Germline V lookup: CDR1 KGHSH, CDR2 LQKENI. This CDR3 region has 14 residues. In DNA form, the CDR3 reads TGTGCCAGCTCACCGGCGGGCGGCAATCAGCCCCAGCATTTT. Protein product: CASSPAGGNQPQHF.

The chain joins TRBV10-3 to TRBJ1-4; the D is unclear. Germline V gene sequence: CDR1 ENHRY, CDR2 SYGVKD. With 7 bases removed from V and 5 bases from J, the gap between germline ends came to 11 bases. CDR3 length equals 13 residues. CDR3 amino acids: CAITRGVNEKLFF. The CDR3 region has the DNA TGTGCCATCACCCGTGGGGTCAATGAAAAACTGTTTTTT.

The V gene is TRBV4-1, the J gene TRBJ1-1; TRBD1 matches 8 bases. V was clipped by 3 bases and J by 4 bases; unmatched bases: 4. Germline V gene sequence: CDR1 MGHRA, CDR2 YSYEKL. The CDR3 loop spans 14 amino acids. In DNA form, the CDR3 reads TGCGCCAGCAGCCACCCCACAGGGGGCACTGAAGCTTTCTTT. The encoded protein is CASSHPTGGTEAFF.

The V gene is TRBV2, the J gene TRBJ2-7; possibly TRBD2 for D (7 bases). Germline CDR1 SNHLY, CDR2 FYNNEI. The CDR3 loop spans 15 amino acids. V was pared by 6 bases and J by 5 bases, with 20 bases between. CDR3: CASRSGGQGSHEQYF. The CDR3 nucleotides are TGTGCCAGCAGGTCCGGGGGGCAGGGCTCTCACGAGCAGTACTTC.

DNA for the CDR3: TGTGCCAGCAGGGTGACGGTGGGTCAGCCCCAGCATTTT. Protein sequence: CASRVTVGQPQHF. The rearrangement joins TRBV6-5 to TRBJ1-5; the D is unclear. The V gene lost 6 bases and the J gene lost 6 bases, with 12 bases spanning the gap. This CDR3 contains 13 residues. Germline CDR1 MNHEY, CDR2 SVGAGI.

The chain combines TRBV19 with TRBJ2-3; 14 positions agree with TRBD2. The germline gives CDR1 LNHDA, CDR2 SQIVND (reference sequence). The CDR3 covers 15 residues. J gave up 7 bases and V 3 bases, and 3 bases lay outside the gene matches. The CDR3 here is CASSIGTSGGNTQYF. CDR3 coding DNA: TGTGCCAGTAGTATCGGGACTAGCGGGGGAAATACGCAGTATTTT.

The chain joins TRBV5-1 to TRBJ1-1; possibly TRBD1 for D (6 bases). CDR3 length: 14 residues. V lost 5 bases to trimming and J lost 4 bases, with 15 bases between them. Looked up from germline, CDR1 is SGHRS and CDR2 is YFSETQ. The DNA for the CDR3 is TGCGCCAGCAGTATAAAAGGACAGCTCACTGAAGCTTTCTTT. Translated: CASSIKGQLTEAFF.

The CDR3 region is CASTPEGGAKTEAFF. CDR3 DNA sequence: TGTGCCAGCACCCCGGAGGGGGGGGCGAAAACTGAAGCTTTCTTT. The rearrangement uses TRBV14 and TRBJ1-1; the D gene is possibly TRBD1 (6 bases). Germline V gene data show CDR1 as SGHDN and CDR2 as FVKESK. V was cut by 7 bases and J by 5 bases, with 20 bases left in between. The CDR3 runs 15 residues. Full variable domain (remainder filled in from reference TRBV14 and TRBJ1-1): EAGVTQFPSHSVIEKGQTVTLRCDPISGHDNLYWYRRVMGKEIKFLLHFVKESKQDESGMPNNRFLAERTGGTYSTLKVQPAELEDSGVYFCASTPEGGAKTEAFFGQGTRLTVV.

The chain has TRBV6-5 and TRBJ2-5; D may correspond to TRBD1 or TRBD2 (5 bases each). The CDR3 consists of 14 residues. The germline gives CDR1 MNHEY, CDR2 SVGAGI. V was clipped by 4 bases and J by 2 bases, with 11 bases between them. CDR3 DNA: TGTGCCAGCAGTTTAGGGACGCGGCAAGAGACCCAGTACTTC. It yields the protein CASSLGTRQETQYF.

V usage is TRBV28 and J usage is TRBJ1-6; D may be TRBD1 (5 bases). The CDR3 is made up of 15 amino acids. Germline V gene lookup returns CDR1 MDHEN and CDR2 SYDVKM. V was cut by 6 bases and J by 7 bases, with 16 bases left in between. The CDR3 DNA is TGTGCCAGCAGCTCGCTACAGGTCGGAAATTCACCCCTCCACTTT. Translation gives CASSSLQVGNSPLHF.

CDR3 loop: CASSLDRADTQYF. The CDR3 nucleotides read TGTGCCAGCAGCTTAGACAGGGCAGATACGCAGTATTTT. The J gene is TRBJ2-3, the V gene TRBV11-3; perhaps TRBD1 as D (5 bases). Germline V lookup: CDR1 SGHNT, CDR2 YENEEA. The CDR3 runs to 13 residues. Trimming shortened V by 0 bases and J by 4 bases, and 5 bases separated the two germline ends.

The rearrangement uses TRBV7-8 and TRBJ1-4; D ambiguous. The CDR3 has 13 residues. Germline CDR1 and CDR2: SGHVS and FQNEAQ. V lost 1 base and J 7 bases, leaving 7 bases between the germline ends. This CDR3 reads CASSLGTVEKLFF. CDR3 nucleotides: TGTGCCAGCAGCTTAGGCACGGTTGAAAAACTGTTTTTT. The variable domain in full, with the rest retrieved from reference TRBV7-8 and TRBJ1-4, is GAGVSQSPRYKVAKRGQDVALRCDPISGHVSLFWYQQALGQGPEFLTYFQNEAQLDKSGLPSDRFFAERPEGSVSTLKIQRTQQEDSAVYLCASSLGTVEKLFFGSGTQLSVL.

The chain employs TRBV5-4 and TRBJ2-2, with 8 bases lining up with TRBD1. From germline, CDR1 is SGHNT and CDR2 YYREEE (reference sequence). The CDR3 spans 16 residues. V was pared by 6 bases and J by 3 bases, with 10 bases of the junction left unmatched. CDR3 bases: TGTGCCAGCACCCTAGGACAGGGTTTGGACACCGGGGAGCTGTTTTTT. It is translated as CASTLGQGLDTGELFF.

This chain connects TRBV14 to TRBJ2-7; a possible D gene is TRBD1 (5 bases). Germline CDR1 reads SGHDN; CDR2 reads FVKESK. This CDR3 is 17 amino acids long. V was pared by 1 base and J by 6 bases, with 22 bases between. This CDR3 is CASSQGYFAGSLSEQYF. CDR3 sequence (DNA): TGTGCCAGCAGCCAAGGTTATTTCGCAGGGTCTTTATCCGAGCAGTACTTC.

This chain connects TRBV5-1 to TRBJ2-7; 7 nucleotides match TRBD1. Trimming took 6 bases from V and 4 from J; bases not matched to a gene: 7. In germline, CDR1 is SGHRS, CDR2 YFSETQ. CDR3 length: 13 residues. The chain's CDR3 is CASKTGDRYEQYF. The DNA for the CDR3 is TGCGCCAGCAAAACAGGGGATCGGTACGAGCAGTACTTC.

The chain is built from TRBV25-1 and TRBJ1-3; the D is unclear. The CDR3 length is 11 residues. V shed 10 bases and J shed 3 bases, with 7 bases lying between them. Per germline, CDR1 MGHDK and CDR2 SYGVNS. The chain's CDR3 is CAILVGNTIYF. The CDR3 DNA sequence: TGTGCCATCCTTGTTGGAAACACCATATATTTT.

This clone has more than one count but fewer than ten. The chain joins TRBV5-1 to TRBJ1-1; D is uncertain. From germline, CDR1 is SGHRS and CDR2 YFSETQ. Between the trimmed V and J ends, which lost 2 bases and 1 base, there was a span of 6 bases. There are 13 residues in the CDR3. The DNA for the CDR3 is TGCGCCAGCAGCTTCAAGGAGAACACTGAAGCTTTCTTT. This codes for CASSFKENTEAFF.

This sequence joins TRBV6-1 and TRBJ1-5; no clear D. Germline V gives CDR1 MNHNS, CDR2 SASEGT. The CDR3 loop spans 12 amino acids. Trimming cost V 6 bases and J 6 bases, with 9 bases left between them. The CDR3 protein is CASSRVSQPQHF. The CDR3 DNA reads as TGTGCCAGCAGCCGGGTGAGTCAGCCCCAGCATTTT.

The genes are TRBV5-4 and TRBJ1-4, with D unresolved. CDR1 is SGHNT, CDR2 YYREEE, per germline (reference sequence). Trimming cost V 3 bases and J 3 bases, with 12 bases left between them. This CDR3 contains 15 residues. The CDR3 here is CASSWMGSANEKLFF. In DNA, the CDR3 is TGTGCCAGCAGCTGGATGGGTTCGGCTAATGAAAAACTGTTTTTT.

This chain joins TRBV7-8 and TRBJ2-2; unclear D gene. CDR1 SGHVS and CDR2 FQNEAQ come from the germline V gene. Trimming stripped 1 base from V and 2 bases from J, with 11 bases between. The CDR3 runs 16 residues. This CDR3 reads CASSLGGFQNTGELFF. DNA for the CDR3: TGTGCCAGCAGCTTAGGGGGTTTCCAAAACACCGGGGAGCTGTTTTTT.

J is TRBJ2-5 and V is TRBV29-1; 7 nucleotides line up with TRBD1. Per the germline V gene, CDR1 is SQVTM and CDR2 is ANQGSEA. After removal of 4 bases from V and 2 bases from J, the junction contained 7 bases not matched to a gene. The CDR3 contains 14 residues. The CDR3 DNA reads as TGCAGCGTTGCGCAAAGGGGGCCGCAAGAGACCCAGTACTTC. This sequence encodes CSVAQRGPQETQYF. Complete variable domain (other parts from reference TRBV29-1 and TRBJ2-5): SAVISQKPSRDICQRGTSLTIQCQVDSQVTMMFWYRQQPGQSLTLIATANQGSEATYESGFVIDKFPISRPNLTFSTLTVSNMSPEDSSIYLCSVAQRGPQETQYFGPGTRLLVL.

The chain couples TRBV15 to TRBJ1-1, with TRBD1 identical over 11 bases. Germline V CDR1 and CDR2: LNHNV, YYDKDF (reference sequence). V was pared by 1 base and J by 10 bases, with 5 bases of the junction left unmatched. This CDR3 contains 14 residues. CDR3 protein: CATSRALDRGRAFF. DNA of the CDR3: TGTGCCACCAGCAGAGCTTTGGACAGGGGGCGAGCTTTCTTT.

The chain uses TRBV20-1 and TRBJ1-4, with D hard to call. V lost 5 bases, J lost 5 bases, and 3 bases lay in between. CDR3 length: 10 residues. The germline gives CDR1 DFQATT, CDR2 SNEGSKA (reference sequence). The CDR3 DNA follows: TGCAGTGCTCAGAATGAAAAACTGTTTTTT. Protein sequence: CSAQNEKLFF.

The V call is TRBV9, the J call TRBJ2-3; 10 bases are a match to TRBD2. The germline V gene encodes CDR1 SGDLS and CDR2 YYNGEE. CDR3 size: 17 residues. V trimming: 0 bases; J trimming: 1 base; junction bases outside the gene matches: 5. The CDR3 loop is CASSVAGLAGGTDTQYF. The DNA for the CDR3 is TGTGCCAGCAGCGTAGCTGGGCTAGCGGGGGGCACAGATACGCAGTATTTT.

The chain's CDR3 is CASSLDRLSSYEQYF. Here the CDR3 DNA reads TGTGCCAGCAGCTTGGATCGCCTTAGCTCCTACGAGCAGTACTTC. The chain combines TRBV5-5 with TRBJ2-7; D remains ambiguous. CDR3 length: 15 amino acids. V shed 0 bases and J shed 0 bases, with 10 bases lying between them. Germline V gene lookup returns CDR1 SGHKS and CDR2 YYEKEE (reference sequence).

This chain uses TRBV2 with TRBJ2-7; D remains unclear. The V end was cut by 7 bases, the J end by 3 bases, with 13 bases between. CDR1 SNHLY and CDR2 FYNNEI come from the germline V gene. The CDR3 extends over 13 amino acids. CDR3: CASTPRKSYEQYF. CDR3 DNA: TGTGCCAGCACCCCCCGAAAGAGCTACGAGCAGTACTTC.

CDR3 protein: CASSPGQGYSPLHF. The DNA of the CDR3 is TGTGCCAGTAGTCCCGGACAGGGGTATTCACCCCTCCACTTT. V gene TRBV19 combines with J gene TRBJ1-6; TRBD1 aligns across 9 bases. The CDR3 has 14 amino acids. Germline CDR1 reads LNHDA; CDR2 reads SQIVND (reference sequence). With V trimmed by 5 bases and J by 8 bases, 4 bases remained unmatched.

The V call is TRBV9, the J call TRBJ2-1; maybe TRBD2 (6 bases). CDR3 length equals 15 residues. V was clipped by 3 bases and J by 8 bases, with 18 bases between them. The germline V gene encodes CDR1 SGDLS and CDR2 YYNGEE. CDR3 amino acids: CASSAFGTPDDEQFF. In nucleotides, the CDR3 is TGTGCCAGCAGCGCGTTCGGGACTCCCGATGATGAGCAGTTCTTC.

The chain links TRBV18 to TRBJ1-2; D not certain. This CDR3 has 15 amino acids. Germline-derived CDR1 and CDR2 are KGHSH and LQKENI. Trimming took off 4 bases at V and 8 bases at J, with 20 bases between the two ends. This CDR3 is CASSRTGSPTAGYTF. The CDR3 nucleotides read TGTGCCAGCTCACGGACCGGGTCCCCAACGGCCGGCTACACCTTC. Using reference TRBV18 and TRBJ1-2 for the parts outside the CDR3, the full variable domain is NAGVMQNPRHLVRRRGQEARLRCSPMKGHSHVYWYRQLPEEGLKFMVYLQKENIIDESGMPKERFSAEFPKEGPSILRIQQVVRGDSAAYFCASSRTGSPTAGYTFGSGTRLTVV.

The chain carries TRBV10-3 and TRBJ1-1; the match to TRBD1 covers 9 bases. V lost 10 bases to trimming and J lost 1 base; unmatched junction nucleotides: 7. The CDR3 is 14 amino acids. Germline values: CDR1 ENHRY, CDR2 SYGVKD. The CDR3 DNA reads as TGTGCCACCGTACAGGGGGCGGAGAACACTGAAGCTTTCTTT. Amino acid sequence: CATVQGAENTEAFF.

This clone appeared once. The CDR3 loop is CASSWGGVQETQYF. The CDR3 coding sequence is TGTGCCAGCAGCTGGGGGGGTGTCCAAGAGACCCAGTACTTC. This sequence joins TRBV5-4 and TRBJ2-5, with 7 bases fitting TRBD2. Germline loops: CDR1 SGHNT, CDR2 YYREEE (reference sequence). This CDR3 is built from 14 residues. The J segment lost 1 base and the V segment lost 3 bases, leaving 3 bases of the junction unmatched.